Given below is one T cell receptor (beta chain) in context. The antigen is not known. The trim removed 7 bases at V and 0 bases at J, leaving 9 bases unmatched. This CDR3 has 16 amino acids. The V gene's germline CDR1 is LNHDA and CDR2 SQIVND (reference sequence). Unstimulated regulatory T cells (CD4+CD25+CD127-), CD4+CD25- non-regulatory cells, CD4 and CD8 cells were FACS-sorted from thawed PBMCs. This entry belongs to a study of Tregs in tolerant kidney transplant recipients. Overall study results and limits: Expanding Tregs on activated donor B cells appeared to best identify donor-specific TCRbeta clones. This study did not directly address biological reproducibility.

The data were produced by immunoSEQ multiplex PCR, yet TCRdb's version contains in-frame clones alone and is incomplete. Here the sample spans around 120,000 clones, about 90% being singletons. This sequence joins TRBV19 and TRBJ1-3; TRBD1 agrees at 7 bases. Sequencing was performed on CD4+ T cells from blood. The receptor's source is a human donor in good health. The CDR3 loop is CASNVGTANSGNTIYF. The CDR3 region has the DNA TGTGCCAGTAACGTGGGGACAGCGAACTCTGGAAACACCATATATTTT.